This T cell receptor (beta chain) was retrieved from a study of cytomegalovirus exposure and HLA in healthy donors (dated by TCRdb to about 2017). Notes on the research overall: An earlier analysis of approximately 640 of the donors reported more than 250 Gb of sequence data and 120 million or so unique TCR beta sequences from about 180 million T cells. About 300 gigabases of sequencing data and approximately 80 million unique TCR sequences were included in an early release covering 500 to 750 HLA-typed donors. The genetic ancestry cluster associated with self-reported Caucasian donors included 81% of the roughly 390 genotyped donors. The study was designed to test whether signatures of past pathogen exposure could be identified by cataloging public T cell receptors. Using immunosequencing, the study profiled T cell repertoires from roughly 650 subjects and related those repertoires to cytomegalovirus serostatus. A separate validation cohort of about 110 different subjects was used in addition to the roughly 700-subject first cohort. To predict cytomegalovirus infection status, the study brought together high-throughput TCR immunosequencing, statistical association of individual TCRs with disease status, and machine learning. A later analysis re-analyzed previously published TCR beta repertoires from roughly 690 donors and added high-resolution HLA genotyping to study TCR occurrence patterns. The later analysis used no new phenotypic data to find candidate immune exposures, relying instead on TCR beta sequences and their occurrence across donors. To decide whether each TCR beta V gene segment behaved as functional or pseudogenic, an earlier analysis of 587 of the donors relied on high-throughput TCR beta sequencing. Donor age, sex, ethnicity and CMV serostatus were compiled together with the repertoire data. A later genetic analysis took genome-wide SNP genotypes for about 60% of the roughly 670 donors and used that subset as a discovery cohort. Every discovery cohort repertoire had been produced on one sequencing platform. HLA typing included class I and class II loci at four-digit resolution. The number of donors typed differed by locus, with about 620-630 for A, B, C, DRB1 and DQB1, more than 500 for DQA1, approximately 580 for DPA1, and about 450 for DPB1. Four to six DR-DQ haplotypes were handled as single units for association and clustering, since linkage in the cohort was strong. Among about 370 genotyped donors of the cohort, an average of roughly 230,000 unique TCR beta nucleotide sequences was sequenced per donor, of which roughly 17% were non-productive. Broad study findings and their caveats: A later analysis found that TCR association rates varied across HLA loci, with DRB1 alleles showing the most associated TCRs and HLA-C alleles the fewest. A further reported finding was that TCR beta sequences accurately predicted the HLA-A and HLA-B alleles for most subjects in the first cohort. This cohort had only TCR beta chains sequenced, and the lack of alpha or paired-chain data limited which features could be detected. A few of the identified cytomegalovirus-associated TCR beta chains were confirmed in vitro to be specific for cytomegalovirus antigens. The study gave a list of about 150 TCR beta chains associated with cytomegalovirus. The authors suggested that the approach could potentially be extended to other disease states and immunological phenotypes. HLA typing was unavailable for some donors at each locus, so association tests used only the typed subset. Compared with the roughly 700-donor mean, donors in an Asian-associated ancestry cluster had fewer N-insertions in productive TCRs, according to a later genetic analysis. Because counts were too low, under 20 rarely observed V segments, including chromosome 9 orphons, were left out of the earlier analysis of 587 of the donors. An association between a missense DCLRE1C variant and V-gene and J-gene trimming of TCR beta chains was found in a later genetic analysis and replicated in an independent cohort. The classifier was reported to diagnose cytomegalovirus status with high specificity and sensitivity in both the original cohort and the validation cohort. At a false discovery rate of 0.05, a later analysis linked roughly 17,000 TCR beta sequences to specific HLA alleles. In a later analysis, several top co-occurrence clusters were reported to appear linked to parvovirus B19, influenza, CMV and Epstein-Barr virus. A later analysis found that HLA-associated TCR beta chains were more clonally expanded and had lower generation probabilities than equally common non-associated chains. A later analysis found that most CMV-associated TCR beta chains appeared HLA-restricted, with HLA associations seemingly driven largely by CMV exposure. An earlier analysis of some 590 of the donors showed that most TCR beta V segments appeared in productive rearrangements either about 90% or about 30% of the time, which broadly matched IMGT annotations. Strong co-occurrence of HLA alleles, especially DR and DQ, made assigning TCR associations to individual alleles difficult. The presence/absence analyses assumed that sequencing depth was roughly uniform across donors, and that assumption may not be true. A group of highly shared sequence variants was considered likely to be a technical artifact of the sequencing pipeline. Immune exposure information for the cohort was limited to CMV serostatus. The 87-base-pair reads could not distinguish some IMGT-functional V segments, including TRBV6-2 and TRBV6-3, so those segments were excluded. Linkage disequilibrium might explain the correlated functional status among segregating V segments, but an unknown experimental factor could not be ruled out. Across donors, most TCR sequences were observed very rarely, whereas some public TCRs were present in many individuals.

The cohort was made up of roughly 670 healthy bone marrow donors. At the time of sampling, all cohort members were nominally healthy, though unrecorded immune exposures were likely present. The donor was CMV seropositive and belonged to the group of 250 to 350 seropositive cohort members. Every donor gave a peripheral blood sample, and the peripheral blood mononuclear cells from that sample were used for TCR beta sequencing. The Qiagen DNeasy Blood Extraction Kit was used to extract genomic DNA from the blood cell samples. Receptor amplification or capture employed the immunoSEQ multiplex PCR assay. For the multiplex PCR, a mixture combining 60 forward primers for TCR Vbeta segments and 13 reverse primers for TCR Jbeta segments was used. The CDR3 region of rearranged TCR beta genes was amplified from genomic DNA by a multiplex PCR assay. Amplified TCR beta libraries were sequenced as 87-base-pair reads on the Illumina HiSeq System. Processing in the source paper ran as follows. Across the roughly 670 repertoires, a later analysis counted some 81 million unique TCR beta chains, about 10 million of which were shared by at least two donors. To remove PCR and sequencing errors, raw reads were error-corrected and collapsed into unique sequences using a nearest-neighbor algorithm that merged closely related sequences. Alignment of CDR3 sequences to IMGT reference sequences was used to assign V, D and J gene segments. For a sequence to be retained, a match of at least six nucleotides was required to both a V gene segment and a J gene segment. Rearrangements were classified as productive when the CDR3 lacked stop codons and remained in frame with V and J, and all other rearrangements were classified as non-productive. Following IMGT convention, CDR3 was defined as the stretch from the second conserved V-encoded cysteine up to the conserved J-encoded phenylalanine. In an earlier analysis of 500 to 650 of the donors, sequences lacking an unambiguous match to a single V gene segment were excluded. An earlier analysis of 587 of the donors classified V segments as functional when productive rearrangements were above 56.7% and as segregating when the standard deviation between donors was above 5%. A statistical classification framework was built for diagnosing cytomegalovirus status from the catalog of TCR beta chain sequences. A later analysis assigned V and J genes by comparing TCR nucleotide sequences with IMGT/GENE-DB human TR gene sequences. The TCRdist pipeline was used in a later analysis to assign CDR3 sequences and most-parsimonious VDJ recombination scenarios. In a later analysis, each TCR beta chain was defined by its CDR3 amino acid sequence together with its V-gene family, and reads without a unique V-gene family were excluded. In a later analysis, several hundred highly shared, low-generation-probability nucleotide sequences were removed to address suspected cross-contamination and a sequencing artifact. For each public chain, a later analysis derived a clonal expansion index from normalized ranks of inferred template counts within each repertoire. Generation probabilities in a later analysis came from a VDJ recombination model fitted to out-of-frame rearrangements, and those results were checked against IGoR. In a later analysis, TCR-TCR, TCR-HLA and TCR-CMV co-occurrence was scored with hypergeometric tests, and a repertoire-size bias correction was applied to TCR pairs. To estimate false discovery rates, a later analysis permuted the HLA or CMV assignments 20 times. A later analysis grouped co-occurring TCRs with DBSCAN, adding TCRdist sequence similarity when clustering within HLA-allele-positive subsets. Co-occurrence clustering excluded repertoires with fewer than 30,000 or more than 120,000 public chains, plus five with anomalous nucleotide sharing. This is the immuneACCESS table as TCRdb keeps it, with only in-frame sequences that have V and J called. A part of the clones is gone; compared with another copy, unresolved V genes explain less than half, and the rest is unexplained. V, J and clone size reflect that table, while D and trimming were determined from the DNA. This sample comprises 60,000 to 90,000 clones, less than 85% of them detected only once. Of the sample, nearly 10% falls within the top ten clones.

In regard to this clone: Its antigen remains undetermined. Per-nucleotide qualities are absent, and no much larger clonotype sits a single base away.

V sheds 7 bases and J sheds 5 bases, leaving 8 bases between their ends. CDR1 is given as MDHEN and CDR2 as SYDVKM, both from the germline V gene. The CDR3 holds 12 amino acids from the cysteine to the phenylalanine. Here the CDR3 DNA is all that survives: 36 bases in frame from base 1. The clonotype originates from a woman in her forties or fifties in good health and CMV-seropositive. Recombination connected TRBV28 to TRBJ1-4; the D gene is perhaps TRBD1, on 5 matching bases. Sequenced sample: PBMCs. The sequenced DNA is TGTGCCAGCACGGGGGGGAATGAAAAACTGTTTTTT. It translates as CASTGGNEKLFF.